The sequence of this T cell receptor (beta chain) was determined in a study of quantifying T cell responses using KT2 cells. Study information: TCR alpha and beta constant-region primers primed reverse transcription of RNA. Notes on the study in general: Detection of KT2 sequences held at the lowest tested level, about one cell per 100,000 PBMC.

The germline V gene has CDR1 SEHNR and CDR2 FQNEAQ (reference sequence). This CDR3 spans 15 amino acids. Trimming took off 3 bases at V and 1 base at J, with 11 bases between the two ends. A single-stranded UMI oligo with SP2 sequence was ligated to cDNA 3' ends. The first PCR ran around 4 cycles with an equimolar RC1.1 and RC1.2 beta primer mix. TCRdb fed the UMI-ligation and nested PCR reads into MiXCR, producing one record per CDR3 protein. Among roughly 51,000 distinct CDR3 sequences listed, 9% to 15% were seen once. Of note for this clonotype: The antigen is not known.

KT2, a clone with a known TCR, was spiked into unfractionated PBMC. The sequence was obtained from a human donor. The chain couples TRBV7-9 to TRBJ2-3; D might be TRBD1 or TRBD2, each matching 5 bases. Sequenced: PBMCs spiked with cells of the T cell clone KT2. CDR3 in DNA: TGTGCCAGCAGCTTCATGAGGGGCGGCACAGATACGCAGTATTTT. Its translation: CASSFMRGGTDTQYF.